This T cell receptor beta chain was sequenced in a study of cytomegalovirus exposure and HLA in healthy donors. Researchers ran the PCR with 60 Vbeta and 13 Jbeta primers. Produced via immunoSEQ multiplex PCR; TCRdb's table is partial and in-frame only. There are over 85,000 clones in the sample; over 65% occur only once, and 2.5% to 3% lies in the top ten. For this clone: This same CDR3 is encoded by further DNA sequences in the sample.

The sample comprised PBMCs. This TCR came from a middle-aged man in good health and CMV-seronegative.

The CDR3 nucleotides are TGTGCCAGCAGCTTCCTTCAAGCGGCTTTCTTT. Amino acids: CASSFLQAAFF. The chain employs TRBV7-9 and TRBJ1-1; D is unclear. The CDR3 sequence is 11 residues long. Per germline, CDR1 SEHNR and CDR2 FQNEAQ (reference sequence). The germline V and J ends were trimmed by 3 bases and 11 bases, with 10 bases remaining between them. The whole variable domain, filled in from reference TRBV7-9 and TRBJ1-1, reads DTGVSQNPRHKITKRGQNVTFRCDPISEHNRLYWYRQTLGQGPEFLTYFQNEAQLEKSRLLSDRFSAERPKGSFSTLEIQRTEQGDSAMYLCASSFLQAAFFGQGTRLTVV.